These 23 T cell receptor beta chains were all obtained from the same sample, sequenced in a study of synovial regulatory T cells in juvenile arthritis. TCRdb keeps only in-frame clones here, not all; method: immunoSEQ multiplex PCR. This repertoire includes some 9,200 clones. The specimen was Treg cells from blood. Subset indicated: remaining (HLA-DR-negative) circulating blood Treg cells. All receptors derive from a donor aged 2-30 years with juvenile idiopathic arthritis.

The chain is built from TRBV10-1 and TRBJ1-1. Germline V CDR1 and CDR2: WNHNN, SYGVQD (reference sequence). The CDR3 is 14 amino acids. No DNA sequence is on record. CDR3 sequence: CASRMGGVNTEAFF.

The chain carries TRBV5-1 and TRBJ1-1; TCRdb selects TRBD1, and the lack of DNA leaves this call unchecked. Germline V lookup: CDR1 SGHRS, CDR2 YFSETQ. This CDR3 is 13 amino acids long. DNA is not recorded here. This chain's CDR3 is CASSPRQGAEAFF.

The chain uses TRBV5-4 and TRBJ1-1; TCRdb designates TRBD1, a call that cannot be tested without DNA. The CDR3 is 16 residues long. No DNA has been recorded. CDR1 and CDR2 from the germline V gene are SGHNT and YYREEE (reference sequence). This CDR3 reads CASSLSQVPGNTEAFF.

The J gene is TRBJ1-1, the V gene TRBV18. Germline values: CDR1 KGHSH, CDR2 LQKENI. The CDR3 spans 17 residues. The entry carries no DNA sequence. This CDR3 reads CASSLVPARSFDTEAFF.

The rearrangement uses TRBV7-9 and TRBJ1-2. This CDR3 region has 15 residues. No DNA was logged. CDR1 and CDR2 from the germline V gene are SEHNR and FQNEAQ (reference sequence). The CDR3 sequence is CASSREQPSNYGYTF.

CDR3 region: CASSFPDGYNEKLFF. The chain employs TRBV28 and TRBJ1-4. Germline CDR1 and CDR2: MDHEN and SYDVKM. CDR3 length: 15 amino acids. A DNA sequence was not provided.

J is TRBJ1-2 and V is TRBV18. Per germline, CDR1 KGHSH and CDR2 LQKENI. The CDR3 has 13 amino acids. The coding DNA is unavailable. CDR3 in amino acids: CASSPLQEGGYTF.

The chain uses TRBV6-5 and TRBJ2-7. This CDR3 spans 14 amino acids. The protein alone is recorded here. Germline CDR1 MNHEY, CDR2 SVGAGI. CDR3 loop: CASSTGTGNYEQYF.

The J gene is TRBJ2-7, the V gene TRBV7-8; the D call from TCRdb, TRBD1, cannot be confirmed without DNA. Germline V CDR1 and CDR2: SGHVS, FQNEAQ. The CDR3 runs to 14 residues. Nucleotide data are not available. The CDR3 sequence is CASSSSTGSYEQYF.

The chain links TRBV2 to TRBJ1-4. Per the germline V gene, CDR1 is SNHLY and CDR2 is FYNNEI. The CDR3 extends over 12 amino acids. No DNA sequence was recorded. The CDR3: CASSAQNEKLFF. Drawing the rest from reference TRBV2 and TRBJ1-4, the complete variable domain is EPEVTQTPSHQVTQMGQEVILRCVPISNHLYFYWYRQILGQKVEFLVSFYNNEISEKSEIFDDQFSVERPDGSNFTLKIRSTKLEDSAMYFCASSAQNEKLFFGSGTQLSVL.

CDR3: CAWNSGGDTQYF. V is TRBV30 and J is TRBJ2-3; without DNA, the TCRdb call of TRBD2 cannot be checked. The CDR3 is 12 residues long. No DNA was logged. Germline values: CDR1 GTSNPN, CDR2 SVGIG (reference sequence).

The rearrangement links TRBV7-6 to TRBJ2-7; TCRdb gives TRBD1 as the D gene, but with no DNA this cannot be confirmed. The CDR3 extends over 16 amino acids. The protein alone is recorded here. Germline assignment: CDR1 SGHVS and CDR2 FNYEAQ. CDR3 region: CASSLFHPDRGGEQYF. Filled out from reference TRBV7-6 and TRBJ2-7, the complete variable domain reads GAGVSQSPRYKVTKRGQDVALRCDPISGHVSLYWYRQALGQGPEFLTYFNYEAQQDKSGLPNDRFSAERPEGSISTLTIQRTEQRDSAMYRCASSLFHPDRGGEQYFGPGTRLTVT.

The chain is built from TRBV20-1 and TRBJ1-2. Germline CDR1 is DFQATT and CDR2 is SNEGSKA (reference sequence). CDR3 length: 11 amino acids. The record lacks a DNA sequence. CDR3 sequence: CSAGEGRGYTF.

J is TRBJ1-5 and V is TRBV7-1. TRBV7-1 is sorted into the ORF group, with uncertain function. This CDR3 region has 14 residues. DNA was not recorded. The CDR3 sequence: CASSLVGGNQPQHF.

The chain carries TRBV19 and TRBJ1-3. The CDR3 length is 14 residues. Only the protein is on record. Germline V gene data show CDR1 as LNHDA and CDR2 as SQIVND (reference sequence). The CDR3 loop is CASSSIGFGNTIYF.

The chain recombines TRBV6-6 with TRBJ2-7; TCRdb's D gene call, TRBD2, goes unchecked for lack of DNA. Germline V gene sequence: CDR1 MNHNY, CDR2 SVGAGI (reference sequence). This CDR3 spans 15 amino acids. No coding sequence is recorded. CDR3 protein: CASSSTTASAYEQYF.

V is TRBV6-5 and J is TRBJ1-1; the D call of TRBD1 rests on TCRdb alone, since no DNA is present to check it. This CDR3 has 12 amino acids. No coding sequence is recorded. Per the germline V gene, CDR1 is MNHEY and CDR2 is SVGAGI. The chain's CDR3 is CASIQGNTEAFF.

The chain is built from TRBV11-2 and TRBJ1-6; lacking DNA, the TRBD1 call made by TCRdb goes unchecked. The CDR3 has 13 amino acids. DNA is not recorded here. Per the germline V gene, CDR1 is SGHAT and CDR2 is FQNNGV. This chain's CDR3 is CASQTVGDSPLHF.

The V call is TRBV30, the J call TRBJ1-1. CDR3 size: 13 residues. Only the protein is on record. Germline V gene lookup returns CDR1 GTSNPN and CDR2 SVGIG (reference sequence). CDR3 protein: CAWSLERGGRAFF.

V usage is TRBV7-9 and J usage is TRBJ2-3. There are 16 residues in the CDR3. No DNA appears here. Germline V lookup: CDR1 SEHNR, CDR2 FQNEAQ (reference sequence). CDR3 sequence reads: CASSLLVLAGRDTQYF.

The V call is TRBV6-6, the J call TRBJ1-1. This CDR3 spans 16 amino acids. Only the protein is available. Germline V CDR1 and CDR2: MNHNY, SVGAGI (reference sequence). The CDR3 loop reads CASSYISAWGDTEAFF.

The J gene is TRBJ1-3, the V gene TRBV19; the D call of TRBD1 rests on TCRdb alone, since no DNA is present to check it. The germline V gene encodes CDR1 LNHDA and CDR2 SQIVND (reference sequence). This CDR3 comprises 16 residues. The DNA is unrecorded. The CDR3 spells CASSIDHRGPGNTIYF.

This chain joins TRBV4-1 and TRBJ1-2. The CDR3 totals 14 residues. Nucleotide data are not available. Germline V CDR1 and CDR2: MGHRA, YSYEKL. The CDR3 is CASSQGGANYGYTF.